Each of the 26 T cell receptor beta chains below was sequenced from the same sample in a study of T cell changes during pregnancy in multiple sclerosis. Profiling relied on immunoSEQ multiplex PCR, and the TCRdb table lists in-frame clones only, not all of them. The repertoire includes 50,000 to 60,000 clones, more than 80% of them detected once, and 0.5% to 0.6% sits in the top ten. This specimen consisted of CD4+ T cells from peripheral blood mononuclear cells, obtained in the first trimester of pregnancy. Receptors originate from a female donor with multiple sclerosis, enrolled in a pregnancy study.

The chain links TRBV19 to TRBJ1-6; a possible D gene is TRBD1 (5 bases). Germline assignment: CDR1 LNHDA and CDR2 SQIVND (reference sequence). The CDR3 is 17 amino acids. V lost 3 bases and J lost 0, with 12 bases in between. The CDR3 coding sequence is TGTGCCAGTAGTATGCGGGAGGGGATCTCCTATAATTCACCCCTCCACTTT. Its translation is CASSMREGISYNSPLHF.

This sequence joins TRBV9 and TRBJ1-2; no clear D. Germline CDR1 and CDR2: SGDLS and YYNGEE. This CDR3 is built from 14 residues. The V and J ends lost 4 bases and 7 bases respectively, with 17 bases between them. CDR3 in amino acids: CASSSRSGGFGYTF. The CDR3 DNA sequence: TGTGCCAGCAGCTCTAGATCGGGAGGGTTTGGCTACACCTTC.

The gene calls are TRBV5-1 and TRBJ1-2; TRBD1 aligns across 10 bases. V trimming: 8 bases; J trimming: 4 bases; junction bases outside the gene matches: 8. This CDR3 comprises 14 residues. The germline V gene has CDR1 SGHRS and CDR2 YFSETQ. The CDR3 bases are TGCGCCAGTGAACCGGGACAGGGGACCTATGGCTACACCTTC. It is translated as CASEPGQGTYGYTF.

The V call is TRBV5-5, the J call TRBJ2-7, with 7 bases that match TRBD2. Trimming took 0 bases from V and 2 from J; bases not matched to a gene: 5. Germline V lookup: CDR1 SGHKS, CDR2 YYEKEE (reference sequence). The CDR3 contains 15 residues. The CDR3 region has the DNA TGTGCCAGCAGCTTGGACCCGGGGGGAACCTACGAGCAGTACTTC. It encodes CASSLDPGGTYEQYF.

The chain is built from TRBV27 and TRBJ2-3, with D hard to call. Germline V gene lookup returns CDR1 MNHEY and CDR2 SMNVEV (reference sequence). Trimming took off 3 bases at V and 4 bases at J, with 14 bases between the two ends. The CDR3 has 15 amino acids. Here the CDR3 DNA reads TGTGCCAGCAGTTTTGAATCGAGTAGAGCAGATACGCAGTATTTT. Its protein product is CASSFESSRADTQYF.

The chain carries TRBV28 and TRBJ1-1; possible D gene TRBD1, 5 bases. Trimming removed 6 bases from V and 5 bases from J, with 16 bases in between. CDR3 length equals 14 residues. In germline, CDR1 is MDHEN, CDR2 SYDVKM. The CDR3 protein is CASSFSGDGTEAFF. CDR3 nucleotides: TGTGCCAGCAGCTTCTCGGGGGACGGAACTGAAGCTTTCTTT.

The chain uses TRBV5-1 and TRBJ2-1; 11 positions match TRBD2. The CDR3 is made up of 18 amino acids. Germline CDR1 and CDR2: SGHRS and YFSETQ. The junction had 12 bases not matched to a gene; V was cut back by 5 bases and J by 2 bases. The CDR3 nucleotides are TGCGCCAGCAGGCTTAACATTCTAGCGGGGGGAACCTACAATGAGCAGTTCTTC. It specifies CASRLNILAGGTYNEQFF.

CDR3 sequence (DNA): TGTGCCAGCAGCTGGGACAGTGGCAATCAGCCCCAGCATTTT. Its translation: CASSWDSGNQPQHF. The V call is TRBV7-9, the J call TRBJ1-5; 7 bases are a match to TRBD1. The junction had 2 bases not matched to a gene; V was cut back by 4 bases and J by 2 bases. The germline V gene encodes CDR1 SEHNR and CDR2 FQNEAQ (reference sequence). The CDR3 has 14 residues.

The V gene is TRBV28, the J gene TRBJ2-1, with 10 bases lining up with TRBD2. V trimming: 6 bases; J trimming: 7 bases; junction bases outside the gene matches: 9. Germline V gene lookup returns CDR1 MDHEN and CDR2 SYDVKM. The length of the CDR3 is 15 residues. CDR3 sequence (DNA): TGTGCCAGCAGACCCGCTAGCGGGAGTTGGAATGAGCAGTTCTTC. Protein product: CASRPASGSWNEQFF.

The chain uses TRBV7-9 and TRBJ2-3, with unresolved D. CDR1 and CDR2 from the germline V gene are SEHNR and FQNEAQ (reference sequence). V gave up 1 base and J gave up 2 bases, with 7 bases separating them. This CDR3 spans 14 amino acids. CDR3 loop: CASSLGHNTDTQYF. CDR3 bases: TGTGCCAGCAGCTTAGGACATAACACAGATACGCAGTATTTT.

The V and J genes are TRBV27 and TRBJ1-4, with D tentatively TRBD1 (6 bases). Germline V gene sequence: CDR1 MNHEY, CDR2 SMNVEV (reference sequence). The CDR3 is 14 residues long. Trimming took off 5 bases at V and 7 bases at J, with 14 bases between the two ends. CDR3 sequence: CASSPTGGAEKLFF. The CDR3 nucleotides are TGTGCCAGCAGTCCTACCGGGGGGGCTGAAAAACTGTTTTTT.

CDR3 nucleotide sequence: TGTGCCAGTCGGGGACAGCCCGGGGGCTACACCTTC. Its protein product is CASRGQPGGYTF. V usage is TRBV19 and J usage is TRBJ1-2; TRBD1 matches 7 bases. Germline V gene lookup returns CDR1 LNHDA and CDR2 SQIVND (reference sequence). Trimming at V came to 8 bases and at J to 8 bases, leaving 8 bases not matched to a gene. The length of the CDR3 is 12 residues.

This clone came up once. In DNA form, the CDR3 reads TGTGCCTGGGATACAGGGGCCTACGAGCAGTACTTC. Amino acids: CAWDTGAYEQYF. The V call is TRBV30, the J call TRBJ2-7; 7 nucleotides match TRBD1. Germline lookup yields CDR1 GTSNPN and CDR2 SVGIG (reference sequence). Trimming removed 5 bases from V and 2 bases from J; junction bases left unmatched: 3. The CDR3 extends over 12 amino acids. Supplemented by reference TRBV30 and TRBJ2-7, the full variable domain reads SQTIHQWPATLVQPVGSPLSLECTVEGTSNPNLYWYRQAAGRGLQLLFYSVGIGQISSEVPQNLSASRPQDRQFILSSKKLLLSDSGFYLCAWDTGAYEQYFGPGTRLTVT.

The chain recombines TRBV27 with TRBJ2-7; tentatively, D is TRBD2 (7 bases). The CDR3 sequence is 14 residues long. Germline CDR1 reads MNHEY; CDR2 reads SMNVEV (reference sequence). The V end lost 5 bases, the J end lost 3 bases, and 14 bases lay between the germline ends. Here the CDR3 DNA reads TGTGCCAGCAGTAAGGCGGGGGCTCTCTACGAGCAGTACTTC. Residues: CASSKAGALYEQYF.

The rearrangement joins TRBV6-5 to TRBJ2-2; 7 bases line up with TRBD1. The CDR3 has 15 amino acids. Germline loops: CDR1 MNHEY, CDR2 SVGAGI. Trimming removed 7 bases from V and 0 bases from J; junction bases left unmatched: 5. CDR3 coding DNA: TGTGCCAGCAAGGTCACAGGGGCGAACACCGGGGAGCTGTTTTTT. Translation gives CASKVTGANTGELFF.

With regard to this clone: One end of the junction is discordant with germline, which a read error may explain. The chain is built from TRBV7-3 and TRBJ2-1; 8 bases match TRBD2. Germline V gene lookup returns CDR1 SGHTA and CDR2 FQGTGA. The CDR3 is 12 residues long. CDR3 nucleotide sequence: TGTGCCAGCAGCTTAGTGGCGGGAGGCCCGGTCTTC. It translates to CASSLVAGGPVF.

CDR3 sequence: CAWSLGTGSNQPQHF. Here the CDR3 DNA reads TGTGCCTGGAGTCTCGGGACTGGCAGCAATCAGCCCCAGCATTTT. The chain has TRBV30 and TRBJ1-5; D perhaps matches TRBD1 (5 bases). Germline CDR1 is GTSNPN and CDR2 is SVGIG (reference sequence). With 2 bases removed from V and 1 base from J, the gap between germline ends came to 12 bases. This CDR3 is 15 amino acids long.

The genes are TRBV6-5 and TRBJ1-1, with D perhaps matching TRBD1 (5 bases). The CDR3 spans 14 residues. Trimming shortened V by 4 bases and J by 1 base, and 10 bases separated the two germline ends. The germline V gene has CDR1 MNHEY and CDR2 SVGAGI. This CDR3 is CASSLGLPNTEAFF. The DNA for the CDR3 is TGTGCCAGCAGTTTGGGGCTGCCGAACACTGAAGCTTTCTTT.

The chain employs TRBV7-3 and TRBJ2-1; 7 nucleotides match TRBD1. The V segment lost 5 bases and the J segment 7 bases; nucleotides outside the gene matches: 2. Germline V CDR1 and CDR2: SGHTA, FQGTGA. The CDR3 is 12 amino acids. The CDR3 bases are TGTGCCAGCAGCCCGACAGGGAATGAGCAGTTCTTC. It translates to CASSPTGNEQFF.

The chain is built from TRBV28 and TRBJ1-5; D is perhaps TRBD1 (6 bases). The CDR3 is made up of 14 amino acids. Trimming stripped 5 bases from V and 2 bases from J, with 10 bases between. Germline V gene lookup returns CDR1 MDHEN and CDR2 SYDVKM. The DNA of the CDR3 is TGTGCCAGCAGTGGAAGACAGGGCAATCAGCCCCAGCATTTT. It encodes CASSGRQGNQPQHF.

This clone showed up just once. CDR3 nucleotide sequence: TGTGCCAGCAAGGACTTTAATGAAAAACTGTTTTTT. It specifies CASKDFNEKLFF. V gene TRBV6-1 combines with J gene TRBJ1-4, with unresolved D. This CDR3 has 12 residues. Looked up from germline, CDR1 is MNHNS and CDR2 is SASEGT. V was trimmed by 7 bases and J by 4 bases, leaving 7 bases between them.

The table lists this clone with a count of one. J is TRBJ2-5 and V is TRBV18; TRBD1 matches 7 bases. The CDR3 sequence is 15 residues long. V dropped 1 base and J dropped 5; count of bases not matched to a gene: 7. Germline values: CDR1 KGHSH, CDR2 LQKENI. CDR3 region: CASSPRRDSRETQYF. Here the CDR3 DNA reads TGTGCCAGCTCACCACGACGGGACAGTAGGGAGACCCAGTACTTC. Full variable domain (outside the CDR3, taken from reference TRBV18 and TRBJ2-5): NAGVMQNPRHLVRRRGQEARLRCSPMKGHSHVYWYRQLPEEGLKFMVYLQKENIIDESGMPKERFSAEFPKEGPSILRIQQVVRGDSAAYFCASSPRRDSRETQYFGPGTRLLVL.

The V call is TRBV19, the J call TRBJ2-3; possible D gene TRBD2, 6 bases. V lost 6 bases, J lost 4 bases, and 23 bases lay in between. The germline V gene has CDR1 LNHDA and CDR2 SQIVND (reference sequence). CDR3 size: 17 residues. In DNA form, the CDR3 reads TGTGCCAGTAGCGCTCTGAGGTTTTCGGAGGGACCAGATACGCAGTATTTT. As protein: CASSALRFSEGPDTQYF.

DNA for the CDR3: TGCGCCAGCAGCTTGACGGACAGGGCTTCCGGGGAGCTGTTTTTT. The encoded protein is CASSLTDRASGELFF. The chain recombines TRBV5-1 with TRBJ2-2; 8 bases align to TRBD1. This CDR3 region has 15 residues. CDR1 and CDR2 from the germline V gene are SGHRS and YFSETQ. Trimming at V came to 1 base and at J to 6 bases, leaving 5 bases not matched to a gene.

The chain couples TRBV30 to TRBJ2-7, with 7 bases fitting TRBD1. V was pared by 1 base and J by 0 bases, with 3 bases of the junction left unmatched. Germline V CDR1 and CDR2: GTSNPN, SVGIG (reference sequence). The CDR3 sequence is 14 residues long. CDR3 DNA: TGTGCCTGGAGTGGGGACAGAAGCTCCTACGAGCAGTACTTC. It codes for CAWSGDRSSYEQYF. The full variable domain, its missing parts supplied by reference TRBV30 and TRBJ2-7, is SQTIHQWPATLVQPVGSPLSLECTVEGTSNPNLYWYRQAAGRGLQLLFYSVGIGQISSEVPQNLSASRPQDRQFILSSKKLLLSDSGFYLCAWSGDRSSYEQYFGPGTRLTVT.

V is TRBV4-2 and J is TRBJ1-1; TRBD1 is a possible D gene (5 bases). Germline V gene lookup returns CDR1 LGHNA and CDR2 YNFKEQ. CDR3 length: 14 residues. V lost 4 bases and J lost 5, with 14 bases in between. The CDR3 is CASSLGQGMTEAFF. As DNA, the CDR3 is TGTGCCAGCAGCCTAGGTCAGGGCATGACTGAAGCTTTCTTT.